The 6 T cell receptor beta chains given below trace back to one sample, sequenced in a study of blood T cell repertoires in COVID-19. Produced via immunoSEQ multiplex PCR; TCRdb's table is partial and in-frame only. Among roughly 190,000 clones listed, 75% to 90% were seen once. Sequencing was done on a sample of peripheral blood. These receptors were obtained from a man under 40 with acute or convalescent COVID-19.

This clone was recorded only once. The chain recombines TRBV5-1 with TRBJ1-6; D is unclear. The V gene's germline CDR1 is SGHRS and CDR2 YFSETQ. The CDR3 covers 16 residues. Trimming took 3 bases from V and 3 from J, leaving 13 bases between them. The CDR3 region is CASSSTGKHYNSPLHF. CDR3 nucleotides: TGCGCCAGCAGCTCAACGGGGAAACACTATAATTCACCCCTCCACTTT.

In DNA, the CDR3 is TGTGCCAGCAGCGTAGAGGGGATGAACACTGAAGCTTTCTTT. It encodes CASSVEGMNTEAFF. This sequence joins TRBV9 and TRBJ1-1; possibly TRBD1 for D (5 bases). Between the trimmed V and J ends, which lost 0 bases and 0 bases, there was a span of 6 bases. CDR1 SGDLS and CDR2 YYNGEE come from the germline V gene. The CDR3 contains 14 residues.

The V gene is TRBV18, the J gene TRBJ1-4; TRBD1 is a possible D gene (5 bases). The CDR3 extends over 14 amino acids. V was shortened by 3 bases and J by 0 bases, with 5 bases between the two germline ends. CDR1 is KGHSH and CDR2 is LQKENI in the germline V gene. CDR3 nucleotide sequence: TGTGCCAGCTCACCGACAGCAACTAATGAAAAACTGTTTTTT. It specifies CASSPTATNEKLFF.

This clone came up a few times. V and J are TRBV28 and TRBJ1-6, with D unclear. Germline V gene lookup returns CDR1 MDHEN and CDR2 SYDVKM. The CDR3 loop spans 15 amino acids. V was trimmed by 5 bases and J by 9 bases, leaving 17 bases between them. The CDR3 region is CASSPRTPRGSPLHF. For the CDR3, the DNA is TGTGCCAGCAGTCCAAGGACGCCCCGGGGTTCACCCCTCCACTTT. The variable domain in full, with the rest retrieved from reference TRBV28 and TRBJ1-6, is DVKVTQSSRYLVKRTGEKVFLECVQDMDHENMFWYRQDPGLGLRLIYFSYDVKMKEKGDIPEGYSVSREKKERFSLILESASTNQTSMYLCASSPRTPRGSPLHFGNGTRLTVT.

The gene calls are TRBV9 and TRBJ2-1; tentatively, D is TRBD2 (6 bases). CDR1 is SGDLS and CDR2 is YYNGEE in the germline V gene. V lost 3 bases and J lost 8, with 21 bases in between. This CDR3 has 16 amino acids. The CDR3, as DNA: TGTGCCAGCAGCGCGCGTTCCGGGGGAGTAGCGGATGAGCAGTTCTTC. This encodes CASSARSGGVADEQFF.

The chain joins TRBV4-2 to TRBJ1-1; 9 bases match TRBD1. The ends lost 3 bases at V and 5 bases at J; junction bases unmatched: 4. CDR3 length equals 14 residues. The V gene's germline CDR1 is LGHNA and CDR2 YNFKEQ. CDR3 residues: CASSHGQGPTEAFF. The CDR3 DNA sequence: TGTGCCAGCAGCCACGGACAGGGGCCGACTGAAGCTTTCTTT.